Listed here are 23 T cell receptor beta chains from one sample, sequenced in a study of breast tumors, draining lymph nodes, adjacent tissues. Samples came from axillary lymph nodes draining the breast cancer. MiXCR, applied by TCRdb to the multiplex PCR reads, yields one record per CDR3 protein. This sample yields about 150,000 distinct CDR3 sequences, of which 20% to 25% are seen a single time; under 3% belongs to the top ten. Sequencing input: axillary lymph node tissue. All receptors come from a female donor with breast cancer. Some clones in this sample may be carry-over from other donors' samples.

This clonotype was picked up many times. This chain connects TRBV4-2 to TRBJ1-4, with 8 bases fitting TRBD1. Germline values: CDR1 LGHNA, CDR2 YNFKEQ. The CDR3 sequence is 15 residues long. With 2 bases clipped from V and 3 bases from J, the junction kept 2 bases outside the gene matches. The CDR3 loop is CASSQPQGANEKLFF. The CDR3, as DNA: TGTGCCAGCAGCCAACCACAGGGGGCTAATGAAAAACTGTTTTTT.

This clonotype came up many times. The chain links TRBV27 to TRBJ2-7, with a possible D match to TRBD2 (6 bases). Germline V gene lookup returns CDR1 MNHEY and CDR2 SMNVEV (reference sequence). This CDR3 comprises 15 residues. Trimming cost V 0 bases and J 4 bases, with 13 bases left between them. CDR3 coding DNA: TGTGCCAGCAGTTTATCAGTCGCAGGGAGGTACGAGCAGTACTTC. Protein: CASSLSVAGRYEQYF.

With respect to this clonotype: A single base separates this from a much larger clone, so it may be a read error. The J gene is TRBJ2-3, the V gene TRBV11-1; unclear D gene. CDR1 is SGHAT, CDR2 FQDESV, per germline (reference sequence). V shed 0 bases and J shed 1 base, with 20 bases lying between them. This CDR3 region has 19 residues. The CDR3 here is CASSLAPRPKDNRTDTQYF. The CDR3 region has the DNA TGTGCCAGCAGCTTAGCTCCGAGGCCGAAAGACAACCGCACAGATACGCAGTATTTT.

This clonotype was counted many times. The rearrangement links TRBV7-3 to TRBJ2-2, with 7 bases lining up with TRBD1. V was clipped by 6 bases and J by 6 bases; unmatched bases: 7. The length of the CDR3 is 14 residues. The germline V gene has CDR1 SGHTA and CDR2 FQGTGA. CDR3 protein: CASRARGSAGELFF. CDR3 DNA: TGTGCCAGCAGGGCCAGGGGGTCGGCCGGGGAGCTGTTTTTT. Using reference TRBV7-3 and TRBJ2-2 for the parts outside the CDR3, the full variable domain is GAGVSQTPSNKVTEKGKYVELRCDPISGHTALYWYRQSLGQGPEFLIYFQGTGAADDSGLPNDRFFAVRPEGSVSTLKIQRTERGDSAVYLCASRARGSAGELFFGEGSRLTVL.

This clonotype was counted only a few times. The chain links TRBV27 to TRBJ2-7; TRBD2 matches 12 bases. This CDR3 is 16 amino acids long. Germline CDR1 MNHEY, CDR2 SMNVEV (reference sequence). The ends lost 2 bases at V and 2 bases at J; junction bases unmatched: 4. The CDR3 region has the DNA TGTGCCAGCAGTTTACGAAGACTAGCGGGAGCCTACGAGCAGTACTTC. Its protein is CASSLRRLAGAYEQYF.

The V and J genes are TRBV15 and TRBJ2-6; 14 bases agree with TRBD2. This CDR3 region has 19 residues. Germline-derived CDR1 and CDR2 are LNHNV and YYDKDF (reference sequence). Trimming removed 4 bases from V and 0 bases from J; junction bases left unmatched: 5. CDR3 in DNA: TGTGCCACCAGCAAGACAGGACTAGCGGGAGGCTCTGGGGCCAACGTCCTGACTTTC. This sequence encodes CATSKTGLAGGSGANVLTF.

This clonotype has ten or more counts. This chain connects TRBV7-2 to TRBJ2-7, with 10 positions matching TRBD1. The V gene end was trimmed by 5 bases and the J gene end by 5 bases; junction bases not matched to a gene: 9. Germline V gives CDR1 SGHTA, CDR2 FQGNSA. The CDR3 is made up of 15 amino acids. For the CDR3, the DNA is TGTGCCAGCAGCAGGGGGACAGGGGCCTTCGACGAGCAGTACTTC. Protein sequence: CASSRGTGAFDEQYF.

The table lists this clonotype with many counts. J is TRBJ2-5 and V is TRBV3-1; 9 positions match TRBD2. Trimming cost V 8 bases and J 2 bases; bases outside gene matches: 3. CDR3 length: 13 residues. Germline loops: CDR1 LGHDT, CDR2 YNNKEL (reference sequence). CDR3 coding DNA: TGTGCCAGCCGGACTAGCGCGCAAGAGACCCAGTACTTC. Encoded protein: CASRTSAQETQYF.

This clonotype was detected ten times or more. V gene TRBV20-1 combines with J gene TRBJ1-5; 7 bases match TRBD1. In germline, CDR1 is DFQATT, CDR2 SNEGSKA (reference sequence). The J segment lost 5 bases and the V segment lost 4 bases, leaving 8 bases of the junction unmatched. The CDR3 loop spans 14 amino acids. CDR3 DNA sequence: TGCAGTGCTAATCTACAGGGGTACCATCAGCCCCAGCATTTT. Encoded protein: CSANLQGYHQPQHF.

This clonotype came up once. For the CDR3, the DNA is TGTGCCAGCAGTTTAAGACGGAATACACCCCTCCACTTT. This encodes CASSLRRNTPLHF. The chain joins TRBV12-3 or TRBV12-4 to TRBJ1-6, with D unresolved. V lost 2 bases to trimming and J lost 11 bases, with 10 bases between them. This CDR3 has 13 amino acids.

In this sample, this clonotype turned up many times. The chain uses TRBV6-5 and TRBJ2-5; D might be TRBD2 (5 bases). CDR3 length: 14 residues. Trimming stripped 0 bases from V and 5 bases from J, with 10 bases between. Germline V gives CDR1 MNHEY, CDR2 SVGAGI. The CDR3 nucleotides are TGTGCCAGCAGTTACTCCCGAGGGTTGGAGACCCAGTACTTC. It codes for CASSYSRGLETQYF.

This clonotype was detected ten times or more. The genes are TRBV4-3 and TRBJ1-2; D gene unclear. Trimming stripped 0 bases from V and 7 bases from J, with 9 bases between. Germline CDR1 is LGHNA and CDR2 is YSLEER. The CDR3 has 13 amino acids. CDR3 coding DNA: TGCGCCAGCAGCCAAGATTTCCAGGCTGGCTACACCTTC. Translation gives CASSQDFQAGYTF.

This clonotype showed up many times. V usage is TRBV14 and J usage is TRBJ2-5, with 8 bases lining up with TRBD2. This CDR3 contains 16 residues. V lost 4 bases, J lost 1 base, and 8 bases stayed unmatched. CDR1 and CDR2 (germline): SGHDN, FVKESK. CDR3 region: CASSPLGAGAQETQYF. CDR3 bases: TGTGCCAGCAGCCCGCTTGGAGCGGGAGCCCAAGAGACCCAGTACTTC.

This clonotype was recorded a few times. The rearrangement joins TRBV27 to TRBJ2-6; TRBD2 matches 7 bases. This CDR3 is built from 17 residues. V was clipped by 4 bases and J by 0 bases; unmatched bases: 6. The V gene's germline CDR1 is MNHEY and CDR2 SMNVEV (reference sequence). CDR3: CASSYAGELSGANVLTF. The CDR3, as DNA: TGTGCCAGCAGTTATGCGGGAGAGCTCTCTGGGGCCAACGTCCTGACTTTC. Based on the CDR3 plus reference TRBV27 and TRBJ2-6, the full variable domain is EAQVTQNPRYLITVTGKKLTVTCSQNMNHEYMSWYRQDPGLGLRQIYYSMNVEVTDKGDVPEGYKVSRKEKRNFPLILESPSPNQTSLYFCASSYAGELSGANVLTFGAGSRLTVL.

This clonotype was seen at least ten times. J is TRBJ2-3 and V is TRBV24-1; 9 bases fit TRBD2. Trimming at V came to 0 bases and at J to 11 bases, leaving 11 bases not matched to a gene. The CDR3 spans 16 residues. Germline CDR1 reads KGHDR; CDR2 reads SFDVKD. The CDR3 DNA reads TGTGCCACCAGTGATTTGAGCCTAGCGGGGAGCAACGTGCAGTATTTT. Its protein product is CATSDLSLAGSNVQYF.

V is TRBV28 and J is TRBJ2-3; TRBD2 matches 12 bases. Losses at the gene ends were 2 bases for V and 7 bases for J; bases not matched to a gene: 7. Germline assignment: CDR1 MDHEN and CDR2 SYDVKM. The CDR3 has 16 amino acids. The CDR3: CASSLGLAGGSHTQYF. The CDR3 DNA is TGTGCCAGCAGTTTAGGGCTAGCGGGAGGGTCACATACGCAGTATTTT.

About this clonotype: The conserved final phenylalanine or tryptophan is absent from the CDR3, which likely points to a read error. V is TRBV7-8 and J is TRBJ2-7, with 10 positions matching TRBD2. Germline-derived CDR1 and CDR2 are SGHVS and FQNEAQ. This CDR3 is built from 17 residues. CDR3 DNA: TGTGCCGGCAGCCTTGTAGCGGGAGGCCTCGTTTCCTACGAGCAGTACCTC. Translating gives CAGSLVAGGLVSYEQYL.

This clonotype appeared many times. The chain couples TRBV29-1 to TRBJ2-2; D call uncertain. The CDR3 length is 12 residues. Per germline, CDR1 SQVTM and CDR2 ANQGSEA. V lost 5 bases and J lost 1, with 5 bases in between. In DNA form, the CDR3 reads TGCAGCGTTCCCGGGAACACCGGGGAGCTGTTTTTT. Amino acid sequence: CSVPGNTGELFF.

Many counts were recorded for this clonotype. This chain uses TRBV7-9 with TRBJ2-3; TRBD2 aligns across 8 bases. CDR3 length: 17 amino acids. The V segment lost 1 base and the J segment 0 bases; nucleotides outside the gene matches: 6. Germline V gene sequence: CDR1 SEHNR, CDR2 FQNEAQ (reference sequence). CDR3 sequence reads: CASSLGAGGVSTDTQYF. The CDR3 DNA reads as TGTGCCAGCAGCTTAGGGGCGGGGGGTGTCAGCACAGATACGCAGTATTTT.

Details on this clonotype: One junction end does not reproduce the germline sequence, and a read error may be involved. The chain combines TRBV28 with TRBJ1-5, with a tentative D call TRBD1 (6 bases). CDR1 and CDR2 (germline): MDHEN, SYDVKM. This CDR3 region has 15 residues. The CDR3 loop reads CASSFIRTDYQSQHF. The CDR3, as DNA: TGTGCCAGCAGTTTCATCAGGACAGACTATCAGTCCCAGCATTTT.

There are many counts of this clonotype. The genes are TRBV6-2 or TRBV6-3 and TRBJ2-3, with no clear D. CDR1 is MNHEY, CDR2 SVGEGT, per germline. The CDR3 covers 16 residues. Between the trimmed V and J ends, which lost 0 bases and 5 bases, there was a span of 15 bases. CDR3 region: CASSYSGNPPLDTQYF. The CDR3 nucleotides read TGTGCCAGCAGTTACTCCGGCAATCCCCCCCTAGATACGCAGTATTTT.

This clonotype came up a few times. CDR3 nucleotide sequence: TGTGCCAGCACCCCTACTAGCGTCGGCGAGCAGTACTTC. Amino acid sequence: CASTPTSVGEQYF. This chain joins TRBV28 and TRBJ2-7; the match to TRBD2 covers 7 bases. Trimming removed 7 bases from V and 6 bases from J; junction bases left unmatched: 9. The CDR3 contains 13 residues. Germline loops: CDR1 MDHEN, CDR2 SYDVKM.

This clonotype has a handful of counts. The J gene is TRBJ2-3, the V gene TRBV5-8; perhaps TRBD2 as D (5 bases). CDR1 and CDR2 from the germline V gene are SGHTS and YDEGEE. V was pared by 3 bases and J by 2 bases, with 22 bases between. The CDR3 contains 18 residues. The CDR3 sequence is CASSSIPVALRYTDTQYF. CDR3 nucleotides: TGTGCCAGCAGCTCCATCCCCGTAGCGCTTCGATACACAGATACGCAGTATTTT.